The 5 T cell receptor beta chains in this list originate from one sample, sequenced in a study of cytomegalovirus exposure and HLA in healthy donors. In the PCR, 60 Vbeta and 13 Jbeta primers were used. The data were produced by immunoSEQ multiplex PCR, yet TCRdb's version contains in-frame clones alone and is incomplete. The sample records about 190,000 clones, 80% to 85% being singletons. The sample was PBMCs. The source is a man in his forties in good health and CMV-seropositive.

The chain joins TRBV6-1 to TRBJ2-1; tentatively, D is TRBD2 (6 bases). V lost 4 bases, J lost 8 bases, and 15 bases lay in between. This CDR3 has 14 amino acids. The V gene's germline CDR1 is MNHNS and CDR2 SASEGT. CDR3 nucleotide sequence: TGTGCCAGCAGTGTTGGAGGGGCGTTGGATGAGCAGTTCTTC. It specifies CASSVGGALDEQFF.

This chain joins TRBV7-9 and TRBJ1-4, with 12 bases aligning to TRBD1. The CDR3 is 18 residues long. V dropped 4 bases and J dropped 3; count of bases not matched to a gene: 9. Germline CDR1 and CDR2: SEHNR and FQNEAQ (reference sequence). The CDR3 DNA sequence: TGTGCCAGCAGCTCCTGGGGGACAGGGGGCGCGGCTAATGAAAAACTGTTTTTT. The encoded protein is CASSSWGTGGAANEKLFF.

The chain has TRBV7-2 and TRBJ2-7, with D tentatively TRBD2 (5 bases). V was shortened by 4 bases and J by 5 bases, with 18 bases between the two germline ends. The germline gives CDR1 SGHTA, CDR2 FQGNSA. The CDR3 is 15 residues long. In nucleotides, the CDR3 is TGTGCCAGCAGCTCGACCCGCGTGACCGGGGACGAGCAGTACTTC. Translation: CASSSTRVTGDEQYF. The full variable domain, its missing parts supplied by reference TRBV7-2 and TRBJ2-7, is GAGVSQSPSNKVTEKGKDVELRCDPISGHTALYWYRQSLGQGLEFLIYFQGNSAPDKSGLPSDRFSAERTGGSVSTLTIQRTQQEDSAVYLCASSSTRVTGDEQYFGPGTRLTVT.

This chain links TRBV15 with TRBJ1-1; D not resolved. CDR3 length equals 12 residues. From germline, CDR1 is LNHNV and CDR2 YYDKDF (reference sequence). With 3 bases removed from V and 5 bases from J, the gap between germline ends came to 7 bases. CDR3: CATSSQLTEAFF. In DNA, the CDR3 is TGTGCCACCAGCAGTCAGTTAACTGAAGCTTTCTTT.

The V and J genes are TRBV18 and TRBJ2-3, with D possibly TRBD2 on 6 matching bases. Germline CDR1 KGHSH, CDR2 LQKENI. V was cut by 2 bases and J by 5 bases, with 17 bases left in between. This CDR3 has 16 residues. CDR3 sequence (DNA): TGTGCCAGCTCACCATATTCGGGGGAAGGAGGAGATACGCAGTATTTT. Its protein product is CASSPYSGEGGDTQYF.